The clone carrying this T cell receptor beta chain came up once. The entry originates in a study of blood T cell repertoires in COVID-19. Study details: COVID-19 samples, acute and convalescent, were from the United States, Italy and Spain. The cDNA or gDNA used as material had been derived from T cells, B-cell-depleted T cells, or PBMCs.

CDR3 size: 15 residues. The V gene lost 5 bases and the J gene lost 0 bases, with 13 bases spanning the gap. The V gene's germline CDR1 is LNHDA and CDR2 SQIVND (reference sequence). In the original analysis: Amplification of reference gene primers was used by the study to estimate nucleated cell counts. Assay used: immunoSEQ multiplex PCR; TCRdb lists only in-frame clones, some missing. V and J calls and clone size follow that table, whereas D and trimming were derived from the DNA. Among under 45,000 clones listed, about 83% were seen once. Material: peripheral blood. The sequence came from a man in his fifties or sixties with active COVID-19. The chain employs TRBV19 and TRBJ1-1; D is possibly TRBD1 (6 bases). Here the CDR3 DNA reads TGTGCCAGTAGTCCCCGGACAGCTTTGAACACTGAAGCTTTCTTT. As protein: CASSPRTALNTEAFF.